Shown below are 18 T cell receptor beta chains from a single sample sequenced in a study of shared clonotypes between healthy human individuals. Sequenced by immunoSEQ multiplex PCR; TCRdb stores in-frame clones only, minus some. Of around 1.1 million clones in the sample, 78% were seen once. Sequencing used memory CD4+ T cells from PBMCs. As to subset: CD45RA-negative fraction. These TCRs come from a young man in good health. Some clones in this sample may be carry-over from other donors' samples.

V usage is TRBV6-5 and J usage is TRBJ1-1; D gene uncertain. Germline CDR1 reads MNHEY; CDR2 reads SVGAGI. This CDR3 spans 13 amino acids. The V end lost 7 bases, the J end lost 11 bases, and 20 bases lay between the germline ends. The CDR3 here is CASTNPGIGGAFF. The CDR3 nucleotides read TGTGCCAGCACCAACCCGGGGATTGGAGGCGCTTTCTTT.

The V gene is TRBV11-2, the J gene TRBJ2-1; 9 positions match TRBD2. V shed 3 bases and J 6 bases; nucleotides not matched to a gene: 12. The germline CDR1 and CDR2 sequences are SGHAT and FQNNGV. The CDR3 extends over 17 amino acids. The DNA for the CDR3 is TGTGCCAGCAGCTTGGATGCCTTAGCGGGAGCAGGCAATGAGCAGTTCTTC. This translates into CASSLDALAGAGNEQFF.

The CDR3 here is CASSLSIGQGFSYNEQFF. The CDR3 DNA reads TGCGCCAGCAGCTTGTCTATCGGACAGGGATTCTCCTACAATGAGCAGTTCTTC. The rearrangement uses TRBV5-1 and TRBJ2-1, with 8 bases aligning to TRBD1. Trimming cost V 1 base and J 0 bases; bases outside gene matches: 9. The germline gives CDR1 SGHRS, CDR2 YFSETQ. The CDR3 runs to 18 residues.

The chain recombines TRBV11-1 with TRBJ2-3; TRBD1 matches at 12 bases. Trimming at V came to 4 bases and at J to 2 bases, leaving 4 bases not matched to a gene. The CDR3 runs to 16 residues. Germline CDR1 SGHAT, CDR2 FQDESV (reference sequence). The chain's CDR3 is CASSSRDRGPTDTQYF. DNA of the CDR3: TGTGCCAGCAGCTCCCGGGACAGGGGGCCCACAGATACGCAGTATTTT. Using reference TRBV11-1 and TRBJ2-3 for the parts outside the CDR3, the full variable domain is EAEVAQSPRYKITEKSQAVAFWCDPISGHATLYWYRQILGQGPELLVQFQDESVVDDSQLPKDRFSAERLKGVDSTLKIQPAELGDSAMYLCASSSRDRGPTDTQYFGPGTRLTVL.

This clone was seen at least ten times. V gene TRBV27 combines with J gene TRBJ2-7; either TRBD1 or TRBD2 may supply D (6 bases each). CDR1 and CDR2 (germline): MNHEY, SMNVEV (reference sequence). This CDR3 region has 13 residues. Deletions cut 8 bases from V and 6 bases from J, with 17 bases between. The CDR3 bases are TGTGCCAGCCAACGCGACGGGGGCGGCGAGCAGTACTTC. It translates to CASQRDGGGEQYF.

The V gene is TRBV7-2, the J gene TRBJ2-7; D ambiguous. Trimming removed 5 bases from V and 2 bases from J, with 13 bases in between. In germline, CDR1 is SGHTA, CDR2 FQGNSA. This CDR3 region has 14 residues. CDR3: CASSPSYTTYEQYF. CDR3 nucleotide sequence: TGTGCCAGCAGCCCCTCTTATACTACCTACGAGCAGTACTTC. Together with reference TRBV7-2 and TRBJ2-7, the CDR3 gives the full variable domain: GAGVSQSPSNKVTEKGKDVELRCDPISGHTALYWYRQSLGQGLEFLIYFQGNSAPDKSGLPSDRFSAERTGGSVSTLTIQRTQQEDSAVYLCASSPSYTTYEQYFGPGTRLTVT.

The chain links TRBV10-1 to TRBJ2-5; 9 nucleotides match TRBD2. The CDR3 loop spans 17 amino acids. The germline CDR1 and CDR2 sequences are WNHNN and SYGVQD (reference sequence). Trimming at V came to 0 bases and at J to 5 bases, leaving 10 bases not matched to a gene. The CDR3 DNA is TGCGCCAGCAGTGAGTCGGCGGGAGGGCCCTTGCGGGAGACCCAGTACTTC. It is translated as CASSESAGGPLRETQYF.

CDR3 DNA: TGTGCCAGCAGCCTCGGGACGGACGAGCAGTACTTC. Translated: CASSLGTDEQYF. The chain recombines TRBV7-9 with TRBJ2-7; D could derive from TRBD1 or TRBD2 (5 bases each). From germline, CDR1 is SEHNR and CDR2 FQNEAQ (reference sequence). This CDR3 comprises 12 residues. Deletions cut 5 bases from V and 5 bases from J, with 10 bases between.

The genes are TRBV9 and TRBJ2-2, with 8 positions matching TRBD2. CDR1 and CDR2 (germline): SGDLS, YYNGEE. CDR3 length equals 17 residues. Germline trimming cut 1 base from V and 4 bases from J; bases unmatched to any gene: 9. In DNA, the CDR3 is TGTGCCAGCAGCGTAATAGGAGCGGGAGCGGGCACCGGGGAGCTGTTTTTT. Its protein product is CASSVIGAGAGTGELFF.

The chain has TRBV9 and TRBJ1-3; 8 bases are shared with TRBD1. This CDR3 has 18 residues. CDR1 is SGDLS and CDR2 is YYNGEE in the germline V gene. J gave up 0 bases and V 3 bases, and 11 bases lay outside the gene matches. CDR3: CASSGGTGRTYSGNTIYF. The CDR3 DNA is TGTGCCAGCAGCGGCGGGACAGGCCGGACCTACTCTGGAAACACCATATATTTT.

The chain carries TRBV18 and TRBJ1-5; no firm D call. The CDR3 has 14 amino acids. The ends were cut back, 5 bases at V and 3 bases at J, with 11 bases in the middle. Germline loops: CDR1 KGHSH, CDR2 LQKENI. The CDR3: CASSITRANQPQHF. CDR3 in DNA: TGTGCCAGCTCAATCACCCGGGCCAATCAGCCCCAGCATTTT.

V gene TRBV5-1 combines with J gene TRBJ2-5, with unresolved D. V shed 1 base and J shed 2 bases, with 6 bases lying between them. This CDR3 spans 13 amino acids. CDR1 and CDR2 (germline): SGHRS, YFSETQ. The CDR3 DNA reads TGCGCCAGCAGCTTGACAGCACAAGAGACCCAGTACTTC. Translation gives CASSLTAQETQYF.

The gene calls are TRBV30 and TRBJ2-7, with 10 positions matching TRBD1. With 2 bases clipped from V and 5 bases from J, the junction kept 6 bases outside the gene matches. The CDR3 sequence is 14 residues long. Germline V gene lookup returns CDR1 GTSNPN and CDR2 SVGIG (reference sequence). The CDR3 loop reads CAWSRTGGNDEQYF. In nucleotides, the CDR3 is TGTGCCTGGAGTCGGACAGGGGGGAACGACGAGCAGTACTTC.

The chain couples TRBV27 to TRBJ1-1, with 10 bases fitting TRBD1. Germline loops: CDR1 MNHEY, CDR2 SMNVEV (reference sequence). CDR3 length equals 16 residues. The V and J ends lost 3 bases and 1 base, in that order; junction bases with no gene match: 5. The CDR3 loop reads CASSFWTGGGNTEAFF. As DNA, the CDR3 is TGTGCCAGCAGTTTCTGGACAGGGGGGGGGAACACTGAAGCTTTCTTT.

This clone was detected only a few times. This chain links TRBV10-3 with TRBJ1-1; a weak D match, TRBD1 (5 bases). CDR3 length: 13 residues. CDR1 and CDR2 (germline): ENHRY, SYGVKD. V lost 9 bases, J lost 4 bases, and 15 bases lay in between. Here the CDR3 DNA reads TGTGCCATAAGAAGAGGGGACCTCACTGAAGCTTTCTTT. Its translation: CAIRRGDLTEAFF.

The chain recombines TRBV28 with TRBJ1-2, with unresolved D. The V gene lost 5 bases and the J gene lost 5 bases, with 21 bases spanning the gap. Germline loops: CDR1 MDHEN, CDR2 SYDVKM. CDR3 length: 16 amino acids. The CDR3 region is CASSPQAGGLSYGYTF. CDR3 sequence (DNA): TGTGCCAGCAGTCCCCAGGCCGGCGGGCTTTCTTATGGCTACACCTTC.

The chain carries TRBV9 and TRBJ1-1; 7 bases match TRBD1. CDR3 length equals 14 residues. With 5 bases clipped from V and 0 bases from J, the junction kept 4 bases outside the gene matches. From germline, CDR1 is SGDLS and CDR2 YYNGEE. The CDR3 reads CASSSTGMNTEAFF. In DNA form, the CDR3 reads TGTGCCAGCAGTTCGACAGGGATGAACACTGAAGCTTTCTTT.

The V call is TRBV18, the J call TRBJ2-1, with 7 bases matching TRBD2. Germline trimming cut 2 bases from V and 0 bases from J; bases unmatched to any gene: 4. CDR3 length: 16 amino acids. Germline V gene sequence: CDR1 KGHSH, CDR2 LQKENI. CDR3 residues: CASSPVSGHSYNEQFF. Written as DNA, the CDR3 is TGTGCCAGCTCACCAGTTAGCGGGCACTCCTACAATGAGCAGTTCTTC.